The clone carrying this T cell receptor (beta chain) was detected only a few times. Its antigen is unidentified. CDR3 length: 14 residues. With 5 bases clipped from V and 9 bases from J, the junction kept 9 bases outside the gene matches. CDR1 is MNHNS and CDR2 is SASEGT in the germline V gene. This specimen belongs to a study of post-analysis software for immune sequencing data. Looking at the study overall: Disease trajectories encompassed relapsing-remitting, secondary progressive and progressive-relapsing multiple sclerosis.

Study conclusions and caveats: Multiple sclerosis patients had significantly lower normalized Chao1 diversity than controls. The F measure placed samples prepared in the same batch into strongly shared clusters. Roughly five TRBV segments appeared more often in patients than in controls, and TRBV5-6, TRBV5-1 and TRBV20-1 were among these.

Incorporated into the TCR beta cDNA libraries were unique molecular identifiers, which served to reduce PCR and sequencing biases. TCRdb redid the calling of the PCR reads with MiXCR, one entry per CDR3 protein. The data hold fewer than 900,000 distinct CDR3 sequences, with approximately 44% observed a single time. The genes are TRBV6-1 and TRBJ2-1, with 8 positions matching TRBD2. What was sequenced was blood. The receptor comes from a girl aged 10 to 17 with multiple sclerosis. The CDR3 loop is CASSPSPSGSEQFF. CDR3 coding DNA: TGTGCCAGCAGTCCCTCGCCGAGCGGGAGTGAGCAGTTCTTC.